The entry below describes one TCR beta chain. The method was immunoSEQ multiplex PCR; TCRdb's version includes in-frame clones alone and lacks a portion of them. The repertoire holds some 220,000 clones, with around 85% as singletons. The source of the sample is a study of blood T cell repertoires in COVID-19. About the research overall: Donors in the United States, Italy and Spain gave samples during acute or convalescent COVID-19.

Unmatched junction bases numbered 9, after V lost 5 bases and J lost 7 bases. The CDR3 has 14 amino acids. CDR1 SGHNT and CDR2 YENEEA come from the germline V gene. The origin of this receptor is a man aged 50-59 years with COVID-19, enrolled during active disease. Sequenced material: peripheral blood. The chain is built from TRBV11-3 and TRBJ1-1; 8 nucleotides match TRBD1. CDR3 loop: CASSPRGGQGEAFF. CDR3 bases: TGTGCCAGCAGCCCTAGGGGCGGACAGGGTGAAGCTTTCTTT.